These 21 T cell receptor beta chains share one sample of origin, sequenced in a study of T cell repertoires in cytomegalovirus infection. A single record per CDR3 protein comes from TCRdb applying MiXCR to the reads. The repertoire holds roughly 320,000 distinct CDR3 sequences, with around a tenth as singletons. Sequencing was performed on PBMCs. These receptor sequences come from a human donor in good health (CMV status not recorded). Some clones in this sample may be carry-over from other donors' samples.

This clonotype was counted many times. The rearrangement uses TRBV20-1 and TRBJ1-6; possible D gene TRBD1, 5 bases. The V gene lost 3 bases and the J gene lost 10 bases, with 16 bases spanning the gap. Germline loops: CDR1 DFQATT, CDR2 SNEGSKA (reference sequence). The CDR3 extends over 14 amino acids. Here the CDR3 reads CSASPDTRGSPLHF. The CDR3 DNA is TGCAGTGCTAGCCCCGACACAAGGGGATCACCCCTCCACTTT.

The V and J genes are TRBV6-2 or TRBV6-3 and TRBJ1-1; 9 nucleotides match TRBD1. Germline V gene sequence: CDR1 MNHEY, CDR2 SVGEGT. There are 18 residues in the CDR3. Losses at the gene ends were 6 bases for V and 2 bases for J; bases not matched to a gene: 16. The CDR3 loop is CASRQGRTGAYPNTEAFF. Written as DNA, the CDR3 is TGTGCCAGCAGACAGGGCCGGACAGGGGCCTATCCTAACACTGAAGCTTTCTTT.

The chain joins TRBV7-9 to TRBJ2-1, with D tentatively TRBD1 (5 bases). The CDR3 is 12 amino acids. V shed 5 bases and J shed 10 bases, with 12 bases lying between them. From germline, CDR1 is SEHNR and CDR2 FQNEAQ (reference sequence). CDR3 in amino acids: CASSPFDREQFF. The CDR3 bases are TGTGCCAGCAGCCCCTTTGACAGAGAGCAGTTCTTC.

Ten or more counts support this clonotype. The gene calls are TRBV7-9 and TRBJ1-5, with 8 bases aligning to TRBD1. The CDR3 totals 15 residues. Germline CDR1 SEHNR, CDR2 FQNEAQ (reference sequence). The ends lost 1 base at V and 1 base at J; junction bases unmatched: 0. The CDR3 coding sequence is TGTGCCAGCAGCTTAGGGACAGGGAGCAATCAGCCCCAGCATTTT. Protein: CASSLGTGSNQPQHF.

This clonotype occurred many times. The chain carries TRBV6-2 or TRBV6-3 and TRBJ2-5; 7 positions match TRBD2. Germline-derived CDR1 and CDR2 are MNHEY and SVGEGT. The CDR3 extends over 15 amino acids. The J segment lost 5 bases and the V segment lost 2 bases, leaving 8 bases of the junction unmatched. The DNA of the CDR3 is TGTGCCAGCAGTTACACCGGACTAGGAGCCGAGACCCAGTACTTC. Translation: CASSYTGLGAETQYF.

This clonotype has at least ten counts. V usage is TRBV7-2 and J usage is TRBJ2-6, with D maybe TRBD2 (5 bases). The CDR3 contains 14 residues. Germline values: CDR1 SGHTA, CDR2 FQGNSA. V was trimmed by 5 bases and J by 5 bases, leaving 10 bases between them. The CDR3 region is CASSPGIRANVLTF. The DNA of the CDR3 is TGTGCCAGCAGCCCCGGGATACGGGCCAACGTCCTGACTTTC.

This clonotype has at least ten counts. The chain carries TRBV7-2 and TRBJ2-7, with 9 bases that match TRBD2. CDR1 is SGHTA and CDR2 is FQGNSA in the germline V gene. Trimming at V came to 5 bases and at J to 0 bases, leaving 5 bases not matched to a gene. The CDR3 runs 15 residues. The CDR3 loop reads CASSVETSGSYEQYF. CDR3 DNA sequence: TGTGCCAGCAGCGTAGAGACTAGCGGCTCCTACGAGCAGTACTTC.

The sample holds a few counts of this clonotype. V and J are TRBV24-1 and TRBJ2-4, with 7 bases lining up with TRBD1. Germline CDR1 KGHDR, CDR2 SFDVKD. V shed 5 bases and J 2 bases; nucleotides not matched to a gene: 2. This CDR3 contains 14 residues. This CDR3 is CATSGGQTKNIQYF. The CDR3, as DNA: TGTGCCACCAGTGGGGGACAGACCAAAAACATTCAGTACTTC.

The V and J genes are TRBV29-1 and TRBJ1-3; D is uncertain. Trimming took 4 bases from V and 0 from J, leaving 7 bases between them. The CDR3 totals 13 residues. CDR1 is SQVTM and CDR2 is ANQGSEA in the germline V gene. DNA of the CDR3: TGCAGCGTTGGGGGTAGCTCTGGAAACACCATATATTTT. It translates to CSVGGSSGNTIYF. The whole variable domain, filled in from reference TRBV29-1 and TRBJ1-3, reads SAVISQKPSRDICQRGTSLTIQCQVDSQVTMMFWYRQQPGQSLTLIATANQGSEATYESGFVIDKFPISRPNLTFSTLTVSNMSPEDSSIYLCSVGGSSGNTIYFGEGSWLTVV.

A few counts support this clonotype. The J gene is TRBJ2-5, the V gene TRBV30; 7 nucleotides align to TRBD2. Germline loops: CDR1 GTSNPN, CDR2 SVGIG (reference sequence). The trim removed 0 bases at V and 7 bases at J, leaving 8 bases unmatched. This CDR3 contains 14 residues. The CDR3 is CAWSVGTQRGTQYF. DNA for the CDR3: TGTGCCTGGAGTGTAGGGACCCAGCGGGGGACCCAGTACTTC.

The rearrangement joins TRBV5-3 to TRBJ1-5, with D perhaps TRBD1 (5 bases). TRBV5-3 is treated as an ORF (open reading frame) with a function not yet certain. V was pared by 8 bases and J by 0 bases, with 15 bases between. The CDR3 has 15 residues. This chain's CDR3 is CASSGDGDSNQPQHF. The CDR3 DNA follows: TGTGCCAGCAGCGGGGACGGGGATAGCAATCAGCCCCAGCATTTT.

This clonotype came up many times. The chain joins TRBV7-2 to TRBJ1-2, with 9 bases matching TRBD1. The V gene's germline CDR1 is SGHTA and CDR2 FQGNSA. There are 17 residues in the CDR3. V dropped 5 bases and J dropped 5; count of bases not matched to a gene: 15. CDR3 protein: CASSGPDGTGWRYGYTF. Here the CDR3 DNA reads TGTGCCAGCAGCGGCCCTGACGGGACAGGGTGGCGGTATGGCTACACCTTC.

In its sample, this clonotype was seen a few times. V usage is TRBV15 and J usage is TRBJ2-7; TRBD2 aligns across 11 bases. Germline values: CDR1 LNHNV, CDR2 YYDKDF (reference sequence). The CDR3 is made up of 16 amino acids. Trimming cost V 2 bases and J 3 bases; bases outside gene matches: 6. The CDR3 spells CATSRTRTSGFYEQYF. The CDR3, as DNA: TGTGCCACCAGCAGAACTAGGACTAGCGGGTTCTACGAGCAGTACTTC. The full variable domain, its missing parts supplied by reference TRBV15 and TRBJ2-7, is DAMVIQNPRYQVTQFGKPVTLSCSQTLNHNVMYWYQQKSSQAPKLLFHYYDKDFNNEADTPDNFQSRRPNTSFCFLDIRSPGLGDTAMYLCATSRTRTSGFYEQYFGPGTRLTVT.

The chain combines TRBV29-1 with TRBJ2-1; a possible D gene is TRBD2 (5 bases). Trimming removed 7 bases at V and 5 bases at J, with 15 bases between. The CDR3 totals 13 residues. Germline V gives CDR1 SQVTM, CDR2 ANQGSEA. DNA of the CDR3: TGCAGCGGCCGGGAACATTTTGACAATGAGCAGTTCTTC. As protein: CSGREHFDNEQFF.

Comment on this clonotype: This may arise from a read error, as a much more abundant clone is one base away. The rearrangement links TRBV7-2 to TRBJ2-5, with 12 bases identical to TRBD2. Trimming at V came to 5 bases and at J to 5 bases, leaving 9 bases not matched to a gene. CDR1 and CDR2 (germline): SGHTA, FQGNSA. This CDR3 is built from 16 residues. The chain's CDR3 is CASSGRLAGDRETQYF. DNA of the CDR3: TGTGCCAGCAGCGGCCGACTAGCGGGAGATCGTGAGACCCAGTACTTC.

The CDR3 here is CASSSWRGYYEQYF. The DNA for the CDR3 is TGTGCCAGCAGCTCGTGGCGGGGTTATTACGAGCAGTACTTC. The chain carries TRBV7-1 and TRBJ2-7; perhaps TRBD2 as D (6 bases). TRBV7-1 is marked as an open reading frame, function uncertain. V was cut by 3 bases and J by 4 bases, with 13 bases left in between. The CDR3 is 14 amino acids.

The table lists this clonotype with a few counts. V is TRBV9 and J is TRBJ1-1; D gene uncertain. Trimming shortened V by 4 bases and J by 0 bases, and 13 bases separated the two germline ends. The CDR3 runs 15 residues. Germline CDR1 reads SGDLS; CDR2 reads YYNGEE. CDR3 coding DNA: TGTGCCAGCAGCCCTACACGGTCACTGAACACTGAAGCTTTCTTT. It yields the protein CASSPTRSLNTEAFF.

The rearrangement links TRBV4-1 to TRBJ1-5; D perhaps matches TRBD1 (6 bases). Trimming cost V 2 bases and J 0 bases, with 17 bases left between them. The CDR3 covers 18 residues. Germline V CDR1 and CDR2: MGHRA, YSYEKL. In DNA, the CDR3 is TGCGCCAGCAGCCAAACTAGACAGGACTTCGATAGCAATCAGCCCCAGCATTTT. It translates to CASSQTRQDFDSNQPQHF.

This clonotype appeared a few times. The chain joins TRBV7-2 to TRBJ2-7; TRBD2 matches 9 bases. The CDR3 runs to 16 residues. CDR1 and CDR2 (germline): SGHTA, FQGNSA. The J segment lost 6 bases and the V segment lost 0 bases, leaving 9 bases of the junction unmatched. The CDR3 nucleotides read TGTGCCAGCAGCTTAGCTGGGACTAGCAGCCCCTCCGAGCAGTACTTC. This sequence encodes CASSLAGTSSPSEQYF. Variable domain in full (rest from reference TRBV7-2 and TRBJ2-7): GAGVSQSPSNKVTEKGKDVELRCDPISGHTALYWYRQSLGQGLEFLIYFQGNSAPDKSGLPSDRFSAERTGGSVSTLTIQRTQQEDSAVYLCASSLAGTSSPSEQYFGPGTRLTVT.

Many counts were recorded for this clonotype. J is TRBJ2-3 and V is TRBV4-3; D gene unclear. This CDR3 has 16 residues. Germline CDR1 and CDR2: LGHNA and YSLEER. The V gene lost 0 bases and the J gene lost 1 base, with 11 bases spanning the gap. CDR3 loop: CASSQDRPSGTDTQYF. The CDR3 DNA follows: TGCGCCAGCAGCCAAGACCGACCCAGCGGCACAGATACGCAGTATTTT.

This clonotype was seen at least ten times. The rearrangement links TRBV28 to TRBJ1-2; D is ambiguous. Germline CDR1 MDHEN, CDR2 SYDVKM. This CDR3 is 13 amino acids long. The V end lost 5 bases, the J end lost 4 bases, and 11 bases lay between the germline ends. The CDR3 spells CASSISRFYGYTF. The CDR3 nucleotides read TGTGCCAGCAGTATAAGCCGGTTCTATGGCTACACCTTC.